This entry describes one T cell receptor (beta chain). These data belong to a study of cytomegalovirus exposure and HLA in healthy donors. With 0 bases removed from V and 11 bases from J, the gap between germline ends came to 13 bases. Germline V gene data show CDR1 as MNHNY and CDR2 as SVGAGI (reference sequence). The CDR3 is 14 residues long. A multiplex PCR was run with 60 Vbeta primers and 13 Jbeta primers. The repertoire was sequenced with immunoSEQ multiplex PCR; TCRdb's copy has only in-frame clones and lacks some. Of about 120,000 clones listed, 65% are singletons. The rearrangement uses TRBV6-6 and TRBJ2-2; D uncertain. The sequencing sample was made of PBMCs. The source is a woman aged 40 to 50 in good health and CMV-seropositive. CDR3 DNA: TGTGCCAGCAGTTACTCAGGCGAACTACCCGAGCTGTTTTTT. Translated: CASSYSGELPELFF.